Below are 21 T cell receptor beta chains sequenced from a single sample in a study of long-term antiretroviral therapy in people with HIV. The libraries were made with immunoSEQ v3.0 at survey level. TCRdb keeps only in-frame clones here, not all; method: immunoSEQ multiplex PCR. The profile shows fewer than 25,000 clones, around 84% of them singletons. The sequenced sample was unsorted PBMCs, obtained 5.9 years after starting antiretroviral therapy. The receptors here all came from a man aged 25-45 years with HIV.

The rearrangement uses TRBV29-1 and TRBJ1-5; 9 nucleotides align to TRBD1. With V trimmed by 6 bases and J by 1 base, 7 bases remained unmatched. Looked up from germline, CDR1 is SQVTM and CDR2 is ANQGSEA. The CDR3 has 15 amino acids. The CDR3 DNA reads TGCAGCGTATCGGGGGGGACAGGGAGCAATCAGCCCCAGCATTTT. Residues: CSVSGGTGSNQPQHF.

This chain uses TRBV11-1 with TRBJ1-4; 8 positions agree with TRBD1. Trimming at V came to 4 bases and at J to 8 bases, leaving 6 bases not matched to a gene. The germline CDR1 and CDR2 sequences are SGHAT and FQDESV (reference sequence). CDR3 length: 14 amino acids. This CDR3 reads CASSSPGQAEKLFF. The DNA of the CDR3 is TGTGCCAGCAGCTCCCCGGGACAGGCCGAAAAACTGTTTTTT.

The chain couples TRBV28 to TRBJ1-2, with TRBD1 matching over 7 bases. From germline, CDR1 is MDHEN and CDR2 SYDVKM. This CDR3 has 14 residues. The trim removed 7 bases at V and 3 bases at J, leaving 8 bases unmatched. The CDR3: CASNRQGVDYGYTF. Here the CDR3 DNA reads TGTGCCAGCAACCGACAGGGAGTTGACTATGGCTACACCTTC.

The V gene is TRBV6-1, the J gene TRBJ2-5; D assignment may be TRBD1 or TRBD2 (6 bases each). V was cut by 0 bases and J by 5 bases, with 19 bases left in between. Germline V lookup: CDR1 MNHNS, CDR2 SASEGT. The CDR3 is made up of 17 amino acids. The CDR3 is CASSEAGGSRGRETQYF. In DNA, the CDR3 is TGTGCCAGCAGTGAAGCGGGGGGATCCAGGGGCCGGGAGACCCAGTACTTC.

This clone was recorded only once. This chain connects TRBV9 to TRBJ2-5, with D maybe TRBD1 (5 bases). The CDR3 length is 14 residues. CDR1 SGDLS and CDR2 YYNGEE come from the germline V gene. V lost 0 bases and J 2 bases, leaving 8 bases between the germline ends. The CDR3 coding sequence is TGTGCCAGCAGCGTAGAAACAGGTCAAGAGACCCAGTACTTC. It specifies CASSVETGQETQYF.

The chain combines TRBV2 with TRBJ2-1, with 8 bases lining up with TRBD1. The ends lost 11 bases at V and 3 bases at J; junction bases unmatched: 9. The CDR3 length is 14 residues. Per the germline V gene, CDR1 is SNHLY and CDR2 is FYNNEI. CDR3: CALRAGGVYNEQFF. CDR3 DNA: TGTGCCCTACGAGCAGGGGGCGTCTACAATGAGCAGTTCTTC.

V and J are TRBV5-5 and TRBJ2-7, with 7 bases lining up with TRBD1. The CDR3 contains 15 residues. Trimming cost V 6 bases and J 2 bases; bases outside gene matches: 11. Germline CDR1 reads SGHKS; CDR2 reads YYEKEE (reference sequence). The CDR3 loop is CASKDLDRATYEQYF. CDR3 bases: TGTGCCAGCAAGGACCTCGACAGGGCCACCTACGAGCAGTACTTC.

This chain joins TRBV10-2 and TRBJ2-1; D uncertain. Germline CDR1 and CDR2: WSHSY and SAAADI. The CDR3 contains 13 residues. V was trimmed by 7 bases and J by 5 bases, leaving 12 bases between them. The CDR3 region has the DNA TGCGCCAGCATGAGGTGGGGTGACAATGAGCAGTTCTTC. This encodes CASMRWGDNEQFF.

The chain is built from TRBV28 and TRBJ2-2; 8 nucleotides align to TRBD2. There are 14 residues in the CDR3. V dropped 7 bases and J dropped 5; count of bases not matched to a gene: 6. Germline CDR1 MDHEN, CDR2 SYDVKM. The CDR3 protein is CASIGGGPTGELFF. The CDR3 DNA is TGTGCCAGCATAGGCGGGGGGCCTACCGGGGAGCTGTTTTTT. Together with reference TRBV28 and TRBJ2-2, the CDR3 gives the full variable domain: DVKVTQSSRYLVKRTGEKVFLECVQDMDHENMFWYRQDPGLGLRLIYFSYDVKMKEKGDIPEGYSVSREKKERFSLILESASTNQTSMYLCASIGGGPTGELFFGEGSRLTVL.

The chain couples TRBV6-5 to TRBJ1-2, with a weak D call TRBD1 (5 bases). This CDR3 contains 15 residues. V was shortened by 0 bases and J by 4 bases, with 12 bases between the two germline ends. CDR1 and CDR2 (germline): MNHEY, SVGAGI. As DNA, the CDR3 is TGTGCCAGCAGTTACTCAAATGGGGGAACCTATGGCTACACCTTC. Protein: CASSYSNGGTYGYTF.

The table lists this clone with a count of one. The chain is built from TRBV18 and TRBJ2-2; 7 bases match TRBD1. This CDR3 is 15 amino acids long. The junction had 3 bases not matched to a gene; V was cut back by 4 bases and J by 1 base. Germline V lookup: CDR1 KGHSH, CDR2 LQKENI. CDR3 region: CASSRDSENTGELFF. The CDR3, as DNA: TGTGCCAGCTCACGGGACAGTGAGAACACCGGGGAGCTGTTTTTT.

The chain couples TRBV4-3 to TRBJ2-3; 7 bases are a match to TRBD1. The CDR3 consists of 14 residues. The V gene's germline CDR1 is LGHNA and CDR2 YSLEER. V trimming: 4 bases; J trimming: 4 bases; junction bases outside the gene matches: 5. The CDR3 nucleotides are TGCGCCAGCAGCCGAGAAGGGGGCTCAGATACGCAGTATTTT. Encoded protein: CASSREGGSDTQYF.

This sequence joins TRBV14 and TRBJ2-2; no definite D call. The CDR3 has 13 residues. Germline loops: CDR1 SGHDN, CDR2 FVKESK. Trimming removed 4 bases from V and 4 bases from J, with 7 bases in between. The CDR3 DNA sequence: TGTGCCAGCAGCCGGTCGATCACCGGGGAGCTGTTTTTT. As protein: CASSRSITGELFF.

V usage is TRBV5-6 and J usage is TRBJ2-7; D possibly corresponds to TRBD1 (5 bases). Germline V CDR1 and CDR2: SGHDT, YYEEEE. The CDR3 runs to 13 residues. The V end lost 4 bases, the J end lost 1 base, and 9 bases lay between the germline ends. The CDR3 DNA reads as TGTGCCAGCAGCAGACAGCGATCCTACGAGCAGTACTTC. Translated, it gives CASSRQRSYEQYF.

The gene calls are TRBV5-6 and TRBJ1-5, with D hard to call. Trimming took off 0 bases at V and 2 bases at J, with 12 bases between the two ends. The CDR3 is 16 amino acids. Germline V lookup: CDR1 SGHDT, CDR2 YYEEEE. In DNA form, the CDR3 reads TGTGCCAGCAGCTTGGACGGTGTTGGGCGCAATCAGCCCCAGCATTTT. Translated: CASSLDGVGRNQPQHF.

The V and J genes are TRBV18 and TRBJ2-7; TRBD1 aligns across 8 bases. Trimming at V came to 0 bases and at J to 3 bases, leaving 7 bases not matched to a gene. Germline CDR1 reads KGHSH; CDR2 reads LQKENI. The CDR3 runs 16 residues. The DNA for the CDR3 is TGTGCCAGCTCACCACCGTCAGGGGGCGCGATCTACGAGCAGTACTTC. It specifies CASSPPSGGAIYEQYF. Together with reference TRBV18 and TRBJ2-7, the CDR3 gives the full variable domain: NAGVMQNPRHLVRRRGQEARLRCSPMKGHSHVYWYRQLPEEGLKFMVYLQKENIIDESGMPKERFSAEFPKEGPSILRIQQVVRGDSAAYFCASSPPSGGAIYEQYFGPGTRLTVT.

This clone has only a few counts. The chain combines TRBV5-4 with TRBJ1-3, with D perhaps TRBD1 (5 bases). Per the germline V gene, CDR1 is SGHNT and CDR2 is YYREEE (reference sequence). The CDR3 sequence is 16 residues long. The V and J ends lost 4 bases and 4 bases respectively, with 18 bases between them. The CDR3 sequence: CASSRGQGVEGNTIYF. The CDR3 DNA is TGTGCCAGCAGCCGCGGTCAGGGAGTGGAGGGAAACACCATATATTTT.

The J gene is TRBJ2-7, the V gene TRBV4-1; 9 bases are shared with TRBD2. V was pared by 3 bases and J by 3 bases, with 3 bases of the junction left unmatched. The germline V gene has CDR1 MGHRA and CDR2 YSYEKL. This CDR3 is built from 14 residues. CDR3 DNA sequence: TGCGCCAGCAGCCAGGAGACTAGCGGCTACGAGCAGTACTTC. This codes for CASSQETSGYEQYF.

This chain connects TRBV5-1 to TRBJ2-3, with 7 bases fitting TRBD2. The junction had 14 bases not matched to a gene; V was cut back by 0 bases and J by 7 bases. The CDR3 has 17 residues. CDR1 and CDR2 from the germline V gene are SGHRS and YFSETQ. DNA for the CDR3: TGCGCCAGCAGCTTGGGACCTGGCGGGGGAGCTCTTAATACGCAGTATTTT. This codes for CASSLGPGGGALNTQYF.

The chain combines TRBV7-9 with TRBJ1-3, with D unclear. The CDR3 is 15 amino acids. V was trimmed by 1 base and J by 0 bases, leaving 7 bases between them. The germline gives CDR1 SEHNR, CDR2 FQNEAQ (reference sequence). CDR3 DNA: TGTGCCAGCAGCTTAGGACCGACCTCTGGAAACACCATATATTTT. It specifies CASSLGPTSGNTIYF.

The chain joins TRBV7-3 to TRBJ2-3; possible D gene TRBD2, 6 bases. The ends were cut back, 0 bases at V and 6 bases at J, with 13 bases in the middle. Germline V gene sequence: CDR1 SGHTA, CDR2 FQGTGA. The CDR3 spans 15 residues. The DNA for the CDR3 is TGTGCCAGCAGCTTAACGGGAGGCCCTGCTGATACGCAGTATTTT. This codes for CASSLTGGPADTQYF.